The 10 T cell receptor beta chains given below trace back to one sample, sequenced in a study of cytomegalovirus exposure and HLA in healthy donors. The assay was immunoSEQ multiplex PCR, and TCRdb's table has in-frame clones only and misses some. The repertoire holds some 290,000 clones, with approximately 88% as singletons. Material: PBMCs. The receptors were sampled from a man younger than 45 in good health and CMV-seronegative.

This rearrangement joins TRBV2 to TRBJ2-1; maybe TRBD2 (6 bases). Trimming pared 4 bases from V and 7 bases from J, leaving 17 bases between. The CDR3 spans 15 residues. The germline V gene has CDR1 SNHLY and CDR2 FYNNEI. The CDR3: CASSGFAGKLNEQFF. The DNA for the CDR3 is TGTGCCAGCAGTGGATTTGCGGGGAAGCTAAATGAGCAGTTCTTC.

This chain joins TRBV6-6 and TRBJ1-4; 8 nucleotides align to TRBD1. V trimming: 2 bases; J trimming: 10 bases; junction bases outside the gene matches: 3. The V gene's germline CDR1 is MNHNY and CDR2 SVGAGI (reference sequence). The CDR3 runs 13 residues. The CDR3 sequence is CASSYAGQGKLFF. CDR3 nucleotide sequence: TGTGCCAGCAGTTACGCCGGACAGGGAAAACTGTTTTTT.

This rearrangement joins TRBV15 to TRBJ2-1; possible D gene TRBD1, 6 bases. This CDR3 region has 16 residues. Trimming took off 0 bases at V and 4 bases at J, with 13 bases between the two ends. CDR1 and CDR2 (germline): LNHNV, YYDKDF (reference sequence). CDR3 sequence: CATSRDGTRTYNEQFF. The CDR3 region has the DNA TGTGCCACCAGCAGAGACGGGACACGAACTTACAATGAGCAGTTCTTC.

This chain joins TRBV25-1 and TRBJ1-3, with D possibly TRBD1 on 5 matching bases. Germline CDR1 is MGHDK and CDR2 is SYGVNS. The CDR3 spans 15 residues. Trimming removed 6 bases from V and 4 bases from J, with 16 bases in between. In DNA, the CDR3 is TGTGCCAGCAGGGGCCCGGGGACTACGGGAAACACCATATATTTT. Residues: CASRGPGTTGNTIYF.

The gene calls are TRBV28 and TRBJ2-7, with 7 bases lining up with TRBD1. Germline CDR1 is MDHEN and CDR2 is SYDVKM. The V and J ends lost 3 bases and 1 base, in that order; junction bases with no gene match: 3. This CDR3 is 14 amino acids long. The CDR3 nucleotides are TGTGCCAGCAGTTTCTCCAGGGGGTCCTACGAGCAGTACTTC. It encodes CASSFSRGSYEQYF.

V usage is TRBV7-8 and J usage is TRBJ1-2; 9 bases line up with TRBD1. J was trimmed by 2 bases and V by 3 bases; bases with no gene match: 7. This CDR3 is built from 16 residues. The germline V gene encodes CDR1 SGHVS and CDR2 FQNEAQ. Written as DNA, the CDR3 is TGTGCCAGCAGCTTGGGGGGGACAGGGAGAAACTATGGCTACACCTTC. Translation gives CASSLGGTGRNYGYTF.

This chain links TRBV7-9 with TRBJ2-1; no reliable D call. This CDR3 comprises 12 residues. Germline lookup yields CDR1 SEHNR and CDR2 FQNEAQ (reference sequence). V lost 10 bases to trimming and J lost 6 bases, with 13 bases between them. The CDR3 coding sequence is TGTGCCATCGGCGACTGGATCAATGAGCAGTTCTTC. This gives the protein CAIGDWINEQFF.

This rearrangement joins TRBV7-9 to TRBJ2-2, with D maybe TRBD1 (5 bases). This CDR3 has 14 residues. In germline, CDR1 is SEHNR, CDR2 FQNEAQ (reference sequence). Trimming left V 2 bases short and J 4 bases short, with 8 bases between. CDR3 sequence: CASSLFQGTGELFF. The CDR3 DNA sequence: TGTGCCAGCAGCTTATTTCAGGGCACCGGGGAGCTGTTTTTT.

V and J are TRBV5-4 and TRBJ2-1; D is perhaps TRBD1 (6 bases). The germline gives CDR1 SGHNT, CDR2 YYREEE (reference sequence). Trimming took off 2 bases at V and 8 bases at J, with 11 bases between the two ends. This CDR3 has 13 amino acids. The DNA for the CDR3 is TGTGCCAGCAGCTTACAGGGACAAGATGAGCAGTTCTTC. This sequence encodes CASSLQGQDEQFF.

The V call is TRBV30, the J call TRBJ2-3; TRBD2 agrees at 9 bases. The ends lost 3 bases at V and 4 bases at J; junction bases unmatched: 5. The CDR3 is made up of 14 amino acids. The V gene's germline CDR1 is GTSNPN and CDR2 SVGIG (reference sequence). The CDR3 reads CAWRRRGGPDTQYF. CDR3 sequence (DNA): TGTGCCTGGAGAAGGCGGGGGGGCCCAGATACGCAGTATTTT.